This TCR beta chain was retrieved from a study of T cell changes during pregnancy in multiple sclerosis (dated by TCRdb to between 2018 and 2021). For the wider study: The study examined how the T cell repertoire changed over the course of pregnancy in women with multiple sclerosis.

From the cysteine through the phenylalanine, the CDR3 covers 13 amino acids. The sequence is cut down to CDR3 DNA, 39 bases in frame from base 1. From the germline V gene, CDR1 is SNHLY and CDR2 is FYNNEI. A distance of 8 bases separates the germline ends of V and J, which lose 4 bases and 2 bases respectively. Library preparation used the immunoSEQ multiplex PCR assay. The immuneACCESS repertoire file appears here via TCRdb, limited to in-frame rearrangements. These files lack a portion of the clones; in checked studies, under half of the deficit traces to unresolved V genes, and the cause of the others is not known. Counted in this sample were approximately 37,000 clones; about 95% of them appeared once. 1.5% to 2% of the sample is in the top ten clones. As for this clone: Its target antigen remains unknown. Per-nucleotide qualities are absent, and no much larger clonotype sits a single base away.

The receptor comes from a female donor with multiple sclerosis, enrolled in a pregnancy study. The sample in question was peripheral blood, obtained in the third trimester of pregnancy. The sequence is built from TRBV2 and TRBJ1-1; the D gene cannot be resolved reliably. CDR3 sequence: CASSVEGNTEAFF. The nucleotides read TGTGCCAGCAGTGTGGAGGGAAACACTGAAGCTTTCTTT. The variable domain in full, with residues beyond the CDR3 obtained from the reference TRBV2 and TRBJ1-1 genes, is EPEVTQTPSHQVTQMGQEVILRCVPISNHLYFYWYRQILGQKVEFLVSFYNNEISEKSEIFDDQFSVERPDGSNFTLKIRSTKLEDSAMYFCASSVEGNTEAFFGQGTRLTVV.